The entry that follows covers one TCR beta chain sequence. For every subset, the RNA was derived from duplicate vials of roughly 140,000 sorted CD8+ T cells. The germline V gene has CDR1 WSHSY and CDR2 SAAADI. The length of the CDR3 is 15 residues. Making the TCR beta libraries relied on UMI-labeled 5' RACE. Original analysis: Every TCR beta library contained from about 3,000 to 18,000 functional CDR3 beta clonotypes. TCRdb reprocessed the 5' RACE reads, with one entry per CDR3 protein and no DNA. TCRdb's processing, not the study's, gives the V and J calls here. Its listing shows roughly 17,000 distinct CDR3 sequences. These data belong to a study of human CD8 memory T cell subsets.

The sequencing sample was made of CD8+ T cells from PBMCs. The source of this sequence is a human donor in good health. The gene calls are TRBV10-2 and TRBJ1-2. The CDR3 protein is CASSDSIRANYGYTF.